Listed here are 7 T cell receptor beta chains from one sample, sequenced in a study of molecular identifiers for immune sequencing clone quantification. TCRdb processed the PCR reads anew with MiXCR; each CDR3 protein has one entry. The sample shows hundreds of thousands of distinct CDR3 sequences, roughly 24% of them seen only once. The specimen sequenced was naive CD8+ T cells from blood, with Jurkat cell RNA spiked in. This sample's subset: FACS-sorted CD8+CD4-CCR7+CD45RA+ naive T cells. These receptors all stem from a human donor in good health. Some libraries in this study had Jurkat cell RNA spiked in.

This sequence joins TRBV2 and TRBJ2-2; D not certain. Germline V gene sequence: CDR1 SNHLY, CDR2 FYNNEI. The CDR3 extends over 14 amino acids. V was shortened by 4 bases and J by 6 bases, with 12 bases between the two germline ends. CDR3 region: CASSVPPRPGELFF. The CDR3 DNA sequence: TGTGCCAGCAGTGTACCCCCCCGCCCCGGGGAGCTGTTTTTT.

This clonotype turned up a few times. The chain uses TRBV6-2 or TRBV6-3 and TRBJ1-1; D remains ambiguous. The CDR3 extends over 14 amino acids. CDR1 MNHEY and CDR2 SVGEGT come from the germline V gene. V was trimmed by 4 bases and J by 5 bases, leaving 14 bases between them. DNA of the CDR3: TGTGCCAGCAGTTGGCGGAGCCGGGGTACTGAAGCTTTCTTT. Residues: CASSWRSRGTEAFF.

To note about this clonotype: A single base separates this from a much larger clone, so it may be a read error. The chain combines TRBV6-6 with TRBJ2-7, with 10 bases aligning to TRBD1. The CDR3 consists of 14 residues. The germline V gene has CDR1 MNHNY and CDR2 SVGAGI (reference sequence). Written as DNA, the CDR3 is TGTGCCAACAGTTACTGGGACAGGGGAGACGAGCAGTACTTC. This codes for CANSYWDRGDEQYF.

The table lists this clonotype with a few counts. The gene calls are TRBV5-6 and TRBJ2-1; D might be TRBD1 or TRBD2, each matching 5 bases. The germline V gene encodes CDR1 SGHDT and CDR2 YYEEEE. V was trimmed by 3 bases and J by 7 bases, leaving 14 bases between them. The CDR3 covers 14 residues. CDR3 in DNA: TGTGCCAGCAGCTACGGGACGCAGGTTAATGAGCAGTTCTTC. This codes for CASSYGTQVNEQFF.

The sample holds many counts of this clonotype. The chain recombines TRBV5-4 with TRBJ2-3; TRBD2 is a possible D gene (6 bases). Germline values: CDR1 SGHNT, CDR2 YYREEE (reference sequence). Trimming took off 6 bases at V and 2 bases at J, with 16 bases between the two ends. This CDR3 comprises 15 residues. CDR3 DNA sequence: TGTGCCAGCAATTCCGCTAGCGAGTACACAGATACGCAGTATTTT. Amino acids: CASNSASEYTDTQYF.

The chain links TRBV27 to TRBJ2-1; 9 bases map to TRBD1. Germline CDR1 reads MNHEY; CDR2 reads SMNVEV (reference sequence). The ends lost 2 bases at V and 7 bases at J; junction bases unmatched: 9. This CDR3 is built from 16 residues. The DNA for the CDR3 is TGTGCCAGCAGTTTAGTTTTAGGACAGGGGACAAATGAGCAGTTCTTC. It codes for CASSLVLGQGTNEQFF.

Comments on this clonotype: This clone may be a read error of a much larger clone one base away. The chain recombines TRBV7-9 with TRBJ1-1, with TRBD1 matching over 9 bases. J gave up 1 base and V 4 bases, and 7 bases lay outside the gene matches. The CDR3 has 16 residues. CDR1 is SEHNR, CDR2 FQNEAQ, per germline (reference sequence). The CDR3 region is CASSSWTGDPNTEAFF. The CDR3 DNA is TGTGCCAGCAGCTCATGGACAGGGGATCCGAACACTGAAGCTTTCTTT.